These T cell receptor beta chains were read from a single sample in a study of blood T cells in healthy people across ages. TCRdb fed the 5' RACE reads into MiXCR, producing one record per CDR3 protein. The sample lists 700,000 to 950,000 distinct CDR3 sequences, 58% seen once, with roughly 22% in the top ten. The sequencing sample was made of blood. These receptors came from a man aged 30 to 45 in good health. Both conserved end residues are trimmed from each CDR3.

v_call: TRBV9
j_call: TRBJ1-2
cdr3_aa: ASSKNLVGNYGYT

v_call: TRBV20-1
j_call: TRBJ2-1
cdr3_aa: SARRIAGNEQF

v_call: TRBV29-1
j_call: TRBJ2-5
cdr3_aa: SVRGLAGASETQY

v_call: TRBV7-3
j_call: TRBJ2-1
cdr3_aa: ASSFMVGETQF

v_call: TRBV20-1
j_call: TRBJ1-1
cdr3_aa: SPLGPNTEAF

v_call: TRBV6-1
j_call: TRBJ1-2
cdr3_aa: ASSGEDRGGPWYGYT

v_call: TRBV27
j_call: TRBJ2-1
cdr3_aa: ASSLLASWNEQF

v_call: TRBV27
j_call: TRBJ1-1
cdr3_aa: ASSRDRVMTEAF

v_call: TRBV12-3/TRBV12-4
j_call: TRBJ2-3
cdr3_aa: ASSFGGGDSDTQY

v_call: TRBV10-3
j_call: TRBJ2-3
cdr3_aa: AFRAEETDTQY

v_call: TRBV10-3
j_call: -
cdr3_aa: AISESVLAAYEQY

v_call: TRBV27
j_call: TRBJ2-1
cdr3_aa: ASTGTSEQF

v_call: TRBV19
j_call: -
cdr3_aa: ASSSRVRTNSYEQY

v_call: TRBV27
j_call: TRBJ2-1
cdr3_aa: ASSGGMNRWEQF

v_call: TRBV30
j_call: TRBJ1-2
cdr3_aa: AWRRANYGYT

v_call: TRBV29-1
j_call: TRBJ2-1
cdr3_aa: SVESGLFNEQF

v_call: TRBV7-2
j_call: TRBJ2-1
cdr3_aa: ASSLSGTGAYNEQF

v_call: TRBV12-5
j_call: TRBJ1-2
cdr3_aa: ASGFNRYYGYT

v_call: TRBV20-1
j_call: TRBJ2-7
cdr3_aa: SASLAGVFHEQY

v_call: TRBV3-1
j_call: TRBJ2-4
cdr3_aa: ASSQDNSGAQNIQY

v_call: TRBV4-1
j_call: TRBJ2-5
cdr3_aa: ASSHSNAETQY

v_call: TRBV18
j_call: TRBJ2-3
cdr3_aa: ASSPYGGASTDTQY

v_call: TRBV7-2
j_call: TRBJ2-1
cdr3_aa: ASSGLRARGDNEQF

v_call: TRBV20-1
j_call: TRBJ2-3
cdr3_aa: SASRNGGRDTQY

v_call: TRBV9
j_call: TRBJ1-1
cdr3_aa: ASSSGLEGSEAF

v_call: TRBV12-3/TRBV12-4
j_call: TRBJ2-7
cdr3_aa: ASSPTSGPYYEQY

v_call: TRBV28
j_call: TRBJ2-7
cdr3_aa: ASKDHTLDEQY

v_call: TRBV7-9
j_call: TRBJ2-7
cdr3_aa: ASSLGHSYSYEQY

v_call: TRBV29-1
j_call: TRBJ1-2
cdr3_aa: SVALAGYGYT

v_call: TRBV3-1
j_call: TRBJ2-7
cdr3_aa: ASSQGVGQVNYEQY

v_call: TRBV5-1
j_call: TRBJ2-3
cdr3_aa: ASSKTSGIGTDTQY

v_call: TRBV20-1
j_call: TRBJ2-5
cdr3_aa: SAHSYAGQQETQY

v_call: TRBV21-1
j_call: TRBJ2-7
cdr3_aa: ANLVQGASYEQY

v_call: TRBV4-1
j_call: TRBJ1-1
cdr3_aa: ASSQAVQQMNTEAF

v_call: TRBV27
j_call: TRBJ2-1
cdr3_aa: ASSADWSSYNEQF

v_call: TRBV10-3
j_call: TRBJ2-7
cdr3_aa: AIGDSYEQY

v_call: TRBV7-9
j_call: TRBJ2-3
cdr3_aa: ASRPLTRRDTQY

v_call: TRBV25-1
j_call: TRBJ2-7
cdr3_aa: ASSGTNTLGQY

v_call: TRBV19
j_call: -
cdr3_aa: ASSTVALSETQY

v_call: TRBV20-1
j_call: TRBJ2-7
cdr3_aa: SAQGLAAYEQY

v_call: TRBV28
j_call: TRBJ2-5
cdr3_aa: ASSLRGFGEQY

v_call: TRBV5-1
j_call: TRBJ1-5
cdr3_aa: ASRAGEHQPQH

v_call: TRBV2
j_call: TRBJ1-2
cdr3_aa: ASREGENYGYT

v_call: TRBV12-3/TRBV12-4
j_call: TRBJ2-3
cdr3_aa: ASSLRGLVSTDTQY

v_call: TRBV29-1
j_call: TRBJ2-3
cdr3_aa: SVEMEGVSTDTQY

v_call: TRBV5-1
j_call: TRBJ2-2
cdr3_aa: ASLAGESGAGELF

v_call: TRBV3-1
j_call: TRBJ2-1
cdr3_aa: ASRFGEVTEQF

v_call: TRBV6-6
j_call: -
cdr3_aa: ASSYSGDFYEQY

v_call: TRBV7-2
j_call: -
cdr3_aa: ASSVRRGGETQY

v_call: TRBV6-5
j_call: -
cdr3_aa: ASSNPGASKNIQY

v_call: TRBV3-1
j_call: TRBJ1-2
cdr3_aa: ASSTRSGGYT

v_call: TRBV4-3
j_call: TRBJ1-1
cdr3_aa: ASSQTGGLAEAF

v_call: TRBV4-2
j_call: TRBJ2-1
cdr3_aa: ASSHMRAGGYEQF

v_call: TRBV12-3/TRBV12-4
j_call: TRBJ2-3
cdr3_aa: ASSQNGGTQY

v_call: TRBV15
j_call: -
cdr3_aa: ATSRTGGVEQY

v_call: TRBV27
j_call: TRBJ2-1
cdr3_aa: ASSIGLGNNEQF

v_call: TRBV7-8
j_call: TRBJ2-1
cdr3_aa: ASSQNTASDEQF